This record concerns one T cell receptor beta chain sequence. Reverse transcribing all isolated RNA meant expressed TCRB transcripts were sequenced. Profiled with immunoSEQ multiplex PCR; TCRdb holds only in-frame clones, not every one. Here the sample spans tens of thousands of clones, roughly half being singletons. V was pared by 0 bases and J by 1 base, with 6 bases of the junction left unmatched. This CDR3 is 17 amino acids long. Germline V lookup: CDR1 SGHRS, CDR2 YFSETQ. The data belong to a study of beta chain features in type 1 diabetes. Purities in excess of 98% were seen in all sorted populations.

Input material: Tregs from blood. The sequence was collected from a woman aged 18 to 35 in good health. The chain uses TRBV5-1 and TRBJ2-5; 10 bases are shared with TRBD2. CDR3 nucleotides: TGCGCCAGCAGCTTGGGGTGGACTAGCGGAACCCAAGAGACCCAGTACTTC. Amino acids: CASSLGWTSGTQETQYF.